The 27 T cell receptor beta chains below come from one sample, sequenced in a study of graft-versus-host responses after intestinal transplantation. Irradiated stimulators labeled with violet dye, approximately 200,000 in number, were plated with approximately 200,000 CFSE-labeled responders. Data came from immunoSEQ multiplex PCR; TCRdb stores just in-frame clones and leaves some out. The data show roughly 21,000 clones, roughly 33% seen once. The sequencing used alloreactive CD8+ T cells from a mixed lymphocyte reaction culture, collected before intestinal transplant. Subset: CFSE-low proliferating T cells sorted from roughly six-day pre-transplant mixed lymphocyte reaction (GvH or HvG direction). The origin of the receptors is a human patient who received an intestinal transplant.

The rearrangement joins TRBV11-2 to TRBJ2-1, with TRBD2 matching over 12 bases. The CDR3 has 17 residues. Trimming at V came to 5 bases and at J to 4 bases, leaving 9 bases not matched to a gene. Germline V gene sequence: CDR1 SGHAT, CDR2 FQNNGV. CDR3 protein: CASSPRLAGDLYNEQFF. In DNA, the CDR3 is TGTGCCAGCAGCCCCAGACTAGCGGGAGACCTATACAATGAGCAGTTCTTC.

This clone was observed once. V is TRBV13 and J is TRBJ2-7; 9 nucleotides line up with TRBD2. This CDR3 is built from 16 residues. With V trimmed by 5 bases and J by 0 bases, 8 bases remained unmatched. From germline, CDR1 is PRHDT and CDR2 FYEKMQ (reference sequence). CDR3 in DNA: TGTGCCAGCAGCCAAAGCGCTAGCGGGGCCTCCTACGAGCAGTACTTC. It is translated as CASSQSASGASYEQYF.

The table lists this clone with a few counts. The chain employs TRBV9 and TRBJ2-7; 8 bases map to TRBD2. Losses at the gene ends were 0 bases for V and 5 bases for J; bases not matched to a gene: 4. The CDR3 is 14 amino acids. The germline gives CDR1 SGDLS, CDR2 YYNGEE. The CDR3 region is CASSVVGGGDEQYF. The CDR3 nucleotides read TGTGCCAGCAGCGTAGTCGGGGGGGGAGACGAGCAGTACTTC.

V is TRBV12-5 and J is TRBJ2-4; 7 bases map to TRBD1. Per the germline V gene, CDR1 is LGHNT and CDR2 is FRNRAP. The CDR3 runs 16 residues. V was clipped by 2 bases and J by 1 base; unmatched bases: 5. This CDR3 is CASGLPGQSAKNIQYF. Here the CDR3 DNA reads TGTGCTAGTGGTTTGCCGGGACAGAGCGCCAAAAACATTCAGTACTTC.

The V and J genes are TRBV6-4 and TRBJ2-3; 11 nucleotides agree with TRBD2. J lost 3 bases, V lost 3 bases, and 2 bases had no gene match. This CDR3 has 15 amino acids. Per the germline V gene, CDR1 is MRHNA and CDR2 is SNTAGT. This CDR3 reads CASSEGLAGTDTQYF. Written as DNA, the CDR3 is TGTGCCAGCAGTGAAGGACTAGCGGGTACAGATACGCAGTATTTT.

This clone was seen a few times. The chain links TRBV4-1 to TRBJ2-1, with unresolved D. This CDR3 region has 14 residues. Germline CDR1 is MGHRA and CDR2 is YSYEKL. The V and J ends lost 1 base and 5 bases respectively, with 9 bases between them. As DNA, the CDR3 is TGCGCCAGCAGCCAAGTGAACGACCACAATGAGCAGTTCTTC. It codes for CASSQVNDHNEQFF.

This clone was counted between two and nine times. The chain joins TRBV7-9 to TRBJ2-5; TRBD2 is a possible D gene (5 bases). The CDR3 sequence is 12 residues long. V lost 6 bases, J lost 1 base, and 6 bases lay in between. Germline V gene lookup returns CDR1 SEHNR and CDR2 FQNEAQ (reference sequence). The CDR3 region has the DNA TGTGCCAGCAGGGACTTCCAAGAGACCCAGTACTTC. Protein: CASRDFQETQYF.

This chain links TRBV7-3 with TRBJ2-1, with 8 bases identical to TRBD2. Germline assignment: CDR1 SGHTA and CDR2 FQGTGA. CDR3 length: 18 residues. V shed 8 bases, J shed 0 bases, and the junction held 15 bases outside the gene matches. CDR3 sequence reads: CASSLGASGPSSYNEQFF. CDR3 coding DNA: TGTGCCAGCTCCCTCGGGGCTAGCGGGCCGAGCTCCTACAATGAGCAGTTCTTC.

The chain employs TRBV27 and TRBJ2-7, with 7 bases matching TRBD1. Germline loops: CDR1 MNHEY, CDR2 SMNVEV (reference sequence). This CDR3 comprises 13 residues. V lost 10 bases and J lost 4; bases outside the gene matches: 10. CDR3 bases: TGTGCCACCCGGCCCGGGACAGAATACGAGCAGTACTTC. Translating gives CATRPGTEYEQYF.

This chain joins TRBV11-2 and TRBJ2-5, with TRBD1 as a possible D gene (5 bases). V was cut by 5 bases and J by 2 bases, with 15 bases left in between. CDR1 is SGHAT, CDR2 FQNNGV, per germline. This CDR3 region has 15 residues. DNA of the CDR3: TGTGCCAGCAGCCCCGGACAATTTATACAAGAGACCCAGTACTTC. Residues: CASSPGQFIQETQYF.

This chain links TRBV4-1 with TRBJ2-7, with D perhaps TRBD1 (6 bases). The CDR3 has 16 residues. Between the trimmed V and J ends, which lost 1 base and 2 bases, there was a span of 15 bases. Germline assignment: CDR1 MGHRA and CDR2 YSYEKL. For the CDR3, the DNA is TGCGCCAGCAGCCAAGCCCCTACAGGGCTTACCTACGAGCAGTACTTC. Residues: CASSQAPTGLTYEQYF.

This clone was seen only a few times. The chain is built from TRBV4-3 and TRBJ1-5; D not certain. Trimming pared 2 bases from V and 4 bases from J, leaving 9 bases between. The CDR3 covers 14 residues. Germline V gene sequence: CDR1 LGHNA, CDR2 YSLEER. DNA of the CDR3: TGCGCCAGCAGCCAATCGCCGGAGAATCAGCCCCAGCATTTT. Its translation is CASSQSPENQPQHF.

This chain uses TRBV6-6 with TRBJ1-2; D remains unclear. The V gene lost 0 bases and the J gene lost 8 bases, with 16 bases spanning the gap. The CDR3 sequence is 15 residues long. Looked up from germline, CDR1 is MNHNY and CDR2 is SVGAGI (reference sequence). CDR3 DNA: TGTGCCAGCAGTTACTCAACGGGGAGTTTGAACGGCTACACCTTC. Its translation: CASSYSTGSLNGYTF.

The rearrangement joins TRBV13 to TRBJ1-1; TRBD1 might be the D (6 bases). V gave up 2 bases and J gave up 8 bases, with 6 bases separating them. In germline, CDR1 is PRHDT, CDR2 FYEKMQ (reference sequence). The CDR3 is 11 amino acids. The CDR3 here is CASSLRGEAFF. CDR3 coding DNA: TGTGCCAGCAGCTTAAGGGGGGAAGCTTTCTTT.

This clone showed up just a few times. This chain joins TRBV7-3 and TRBJ2-5; 10 positions match TRBD2. CDR1 and CDR2 from the germline V gene are SGHTA and FQGTGA. This CDR3 is built from 15 residues. After removal of 5 bases from V and 5 bases from J, the junction contained 8 bases not matched to a gene. CDR3 nucleotides: TGTGCCAGCAGCGGCAGCGGGGGGGCGGGTGAGACCCAGTACTTC. The encoded protein is CASSGSGGAGETQYF. Combining the CDR3 with reference TRBV7-3 and TRBJ2-5 gives the whole variable domain GAGVSQTPSNKVTEKGKYVELRCDPISGHTALYWYRQSLGQGPEFLIYFQGTGAADDSGLPNDRFFAVRPEGSVSTLKIQRTERGDSAVYLCASSGSGGAGETQYFGPGTRLLVL.

This clone is judged medium-sized (0.01 to 0.1%). The chain recombines TRBV4-1 with TRBJ1-2; 8 positions agree with TRBD1. CDR3 size: 14 residues. The germline CDR1 and CDR2 sequences are MGHRA and YSYEKL. V was pared by 2 bases and J by 7 bases, with 6 bases of the junction left unmatched. Here the CDR3 reads CASSQHRGDLGYTF. The CDR3 DNA follows: TGCGCCAGCAGCCAACACAGGGGGGACCTTGGCTACACCTTC.

This clone was observed a single time. This sequence joins TRBV5-6 and TRBJ2-1; the D is unclear. V was shortened by 4 bases and J by 6 bases, with 17 bases between the two germline ends. The CDR3 has 15 residues. Germline values: CDR1 SGHDT, CDR2 YYEEEE. In DNA, the CDR3 is TGTGCCAGCAGCCTCGGCCCAAGCATGGGCAATGAGCAGTTCTTC. It codes for CASSLGPSMGNEQFF.

This clone has a handful of counts. The chain carries TRBV6-5 and TRBJ1-2; no clear D. The ends were cut back, 0 bases at V and 8 bases at J, with 10 bases in the middle. Germline values: CDR1 MNHEY, CDR2 SVGAGI. The CDR3 is 13 amino acids. CDR3 DNA: TGTGCCAGCAGTTACTCGAACATGGGGGGCTACACCTTC. Its protein product is CASSYSNMGGYTF.

CDR3 DNA: TGCAGCGTTGTCACTAGCGGGATAACAGAAGCCCCCTACGAGCAGTACTTC. This translates into CSVVTSGITEAPYEQYF. The chain uses TRBV29-1 and TRBJ2-7; TRBD2 aligns across 10 bases. CDR3 size: 17 residues. Looked up from germline, CDR1 is SQVTM and CDR2 is ANQGSEA. The ends lost 4 bases at V and 2 bases at J; junction bases unmatched: 14.

By its share, this clone is medium-sized. This sequence joins TRBV4-1 and TRBJ1-1; D not resolved. Germline values: CDR1 MGHRA, CDR2 YSYEKL. V was trimmed by 4 bases and J by 0 bases, leaving 6 bases between them. The CDR3 runs 13 residues. CDR3 loop: CASSLWVNTEAFF. In DNA, the CDR3 is TGCGCCAGCAGCCTCTGGGTGAACACTGAAGCTTTCTTT.

The rearrangement links TRBV28 to TRBJ1-2, with D maybe TRBD1 (5 bases). Trimming left V 2 bases short and J 4 bases short, with 8 bases between. Looked up from germline, CDR1 is MDHEN and CDR2 is SYDVKM. The CDR3 runs 13 residues. DNA of the CDR3: TGTGCCAGCAGTTTACAGGGTACCTATGGCTACACCTTC. Translated, it gives CASSLQGTYGYTF.

This clone has only a few counts. The rearrangement joins TRBV27 to TRBJ2-1; 7 nucleotides agree with TRBD2. The CDR3 sequence is 13 residues long. In germline, CDR1 is MNHEY, CDR2 SMNVEV (reference sequence). V was pared by 4 bases and J by 3 bases, with 0 bases of the junction left unmatched. The CDR3, as DNA: TGTGCCAGCAGTTGGACTAGCTACAATGAGCAGTTCTTC. This encodes CASSWTSYNEQFF.

This clone showed up just a few times. V usage is TRBV6-6 and J usage is TRBJ1-5; the D gene is possibly TRBD1 (6 bases). Trimming removed 6 bases at V and 6 bases at J, with 9 bases between. The V gene's germline CDR1 is MNHNY and CDR2 SVGAGI (reference sequence). This CDR3 contains 12 residues. In DNA, the CDR3 is TGTGCCAGCAGCAACAGGGTTCAGCCCCAGCATTTT. Residues: CASSNRVQPQHF.

A few counts support this clone. This rearrangement joins TRBV6-6 to TRBJ1-5; D remains unclear. CDR1 is MNHNY and CDR2 is SVGAGI in the germline V gene (reference sequence). V gave up 6 bases and J gave up 1 base, with 4 bases separating them. CDR3 length equals 12 residues. CDR3 residues: CASRGSNQPQHF. The DNA for the CDR3 is TGTGCCAGCAGGGGAAGCAATCAGCCCCAGCATTTT.

This clone showed up just once. The V call is TRBV28, the J call TRBJ2-7, with 8 bases identical to TRBD2. The CDR3 spans 15 residues. CDR1 is MDHEN, CDR2 SYDVKM, per germline. Trimming cost V 4 bases and J 6 bases; bases outside gene matches: 11. CDR3: CASSSTPTSASEQYF. CDR3 bases: TGTGCCAGCAGTTCTACCCCGACTAGCGCCAGCGAGCAGTACTTC.

This clone was detected a few times. The rearrangement joins TRBV12-5 to TRBJ2-1, with D unclear. The ends were cut back, 4 bases at V and 7 bases at J, with 5 bases in the middle. CDR3 length equals 11 residues. The germline CDR1 and CDR2 sequences are LGHNT and FRNRAP. The CDR3 loop is CASGWINEQFF. DNA of the CDR3: TGTGCTAGTGGTTGGATAAATGAGCAGTTCTTC.

About this clone: A read error may produce the germline difference seen at one junction end. Here the CDR3 DNA reads TGTGCCAGCAGTTTAGCATTTTGG. It yields the protein CASSLAFW. This sequence joins TRBV27 and TRBJ1-2, with D unclear. Germline V lookup: CDR1 MNHEY, CDR2 SMNVEV (reference sequence). This CDR3 has 8 residues.